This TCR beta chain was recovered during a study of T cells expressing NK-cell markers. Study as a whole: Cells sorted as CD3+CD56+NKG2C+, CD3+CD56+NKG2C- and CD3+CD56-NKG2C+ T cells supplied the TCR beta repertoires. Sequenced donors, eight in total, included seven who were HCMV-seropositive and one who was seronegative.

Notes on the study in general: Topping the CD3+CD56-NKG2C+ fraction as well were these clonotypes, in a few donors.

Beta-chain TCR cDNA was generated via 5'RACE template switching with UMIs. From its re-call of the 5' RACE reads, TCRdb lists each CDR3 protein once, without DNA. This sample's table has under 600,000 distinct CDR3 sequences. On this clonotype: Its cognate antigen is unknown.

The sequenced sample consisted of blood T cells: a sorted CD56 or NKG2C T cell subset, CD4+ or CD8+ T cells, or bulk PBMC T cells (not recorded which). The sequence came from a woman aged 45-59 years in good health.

The CDR3 protein is CASGPVAGAANEKLFF. The chain is built from TRBV12-5 and TRBJ1-4; TCRdb outputs TRBD1, but without DNA this stays unchecked. There are 16 residues in the CDR3. The germline CDR1 and CDR2 sequences are LGHNT and FRNRAP.